The source of this T cell receptor (beta chain) is a study of shared clonotypes between healthy human individuals. As concerns this clone: Antigen unknown.

The donors were adults (healthy and HIV-negative) with no recent acute infections or vaccinations. Study-wide findings and caveats: There were few donors, and this limited the genetic and exposure-history diversity represented.

Replicate PCRs from sorted subsets contained roughly 190 ng DNA, which is 30,000 to 35,000 T cell genomes. The assay was immunoSEQ multiplex PCR, and TCRdb's table has in-frame clones only and misses some. The sample comprises roughly 2.5 million clones, more than 80% of which are singletons, and 0.14% rests with the top ten. Source material: naive CD4+ T cells sorted from blood. Subset reported: CD45RA+ positively selected. This clonotype was sampled from a man aged 18 to 29 in good health.

The CDR3 here is CASSAQGSGPQHF. The DNA of the CDR3 is TGTGCCAGCAGCGCACAGGGCTCGGGGCCCCAGCATTTT. This chain uses TRBV9 with TRBJ1-5; D is possibly TRBD1 (6 bases). Per the germline V gene, CDR1 is SGDLS and CDR2 is YYNGEE. Trimming shortened V by 3 bases and J by 9 bases, and 13 bases separated the two germline ends. This CDR3 is built from 13 residues.